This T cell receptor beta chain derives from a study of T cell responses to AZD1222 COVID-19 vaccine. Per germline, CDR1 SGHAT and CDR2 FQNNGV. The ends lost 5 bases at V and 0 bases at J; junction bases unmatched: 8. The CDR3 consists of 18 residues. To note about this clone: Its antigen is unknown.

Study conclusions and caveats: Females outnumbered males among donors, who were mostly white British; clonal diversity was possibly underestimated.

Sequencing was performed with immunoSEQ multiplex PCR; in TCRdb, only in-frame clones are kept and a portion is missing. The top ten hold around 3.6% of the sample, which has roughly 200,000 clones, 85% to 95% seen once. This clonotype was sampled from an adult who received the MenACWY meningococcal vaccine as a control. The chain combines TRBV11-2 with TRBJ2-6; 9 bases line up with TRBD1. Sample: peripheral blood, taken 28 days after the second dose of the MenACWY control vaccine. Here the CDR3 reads CASSQDRGRSSGANVLTF. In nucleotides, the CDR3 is TGTGCCAGCAGCCAGGACAGGGGTCGAAGCTCTGGGGCCAACGTCCTGACTTTC.